A selection of T cell receptor beta chains follows, all from one sample in a study of post-analysis software for immune sequencing data. TCRdb fed the PCR reads into MiXCR, producing one record per CDR3 protein. Seen here are more than 450,000 distinct CDR3 sequences, 44% observed once, and the top ten hold 1.5% to 2%. The sample comprised blood. The origin of the receptors is a girl under 18 with multiple sclerosis. The CDR3 runs from the conserved cysteine through the conserved F or W. D genes are given only for firm matches.

cdr3_aa	v_call	j_call	d_call
CASTMVGTAKTGSYEQYF	TRBV27	TRBJ2-7	NA
CSAKRGASTDTQYF	TRBV20-1	TRBJ2-3	NA
CASGFGTGNRPQHF	TRBV12-5	TRBJ1-5	TRBD1
CASSLAGAPGGYTF	TRBV5-6	TRBJ1-2	NA
CASSRTDYEQYF	TRBV7-8	TRBJ2-7	NA
CASSLDYNEQFF	TRBV5-1	TRBJ2-1	NA
CSARDWTSGAQETQYF	TRBV20-1	TRBJ2-5	TRBD2
CASSLFRSSYEQYF	TRBV12-3/TRBV12-4	TRBJ2-7	NA
CAIRAEVNEQFF	TRBV10-3	TRBJ2-1	NA
CASSIPQGETQYF	TRBV7-9	NA	NA
CASSFPETYYNEQFF	TRBV7-9	TRBJ2-1	NA
CASSVVPGELFF	TRBV7-9	TRBJ2-2	NA
CASGGYGYTF	TRBV12-3/TRBV12-4	TRBJ1-2	NA
CASSSAYATNEKLFF	TRBV6-5	TRBJ1-4	NA
CASSQGAGLKEKAFF	TRBV4-2	TRBJ1-1	NA
CASSVDEGVWGNEQFF	TRBV9	TRBJ2-1	NA
CASRKTGGNYEQYF	TRBV7-2	TRBJ2-7	NA
CASSQGQGDGANVLTF	TRBV3-1	TRBJ2-6	TRBD1
CSARPLRRETQYF	TRBV20-1	TRBJ2-5	NA
CASSPRADYEQYF	TRBV4-1	TRBJ2-7	NA
CASSQDPDYGTQYF	TRBV4-1	TRBJ2-5	NA
CASSDTSGRAGNEQFF	TRBV5-1	TRBJ2-1	TRBD2
CASSERGRGRLNEQFF	TRBV2	TRBJ2-1	TRBD1
CSVEEGLAGGETQYF	TRBV29-1	NA	TRBD2
CATSGTGVDEQFF	TRBV24-1	TRBJ2-1	TRBD1
CASSLAPHKSGANVLTF	TRBV7-9	TRBJ2-6	NA
CASSLAPIRGTDTQYF	TRBV5-1	TRBJ2-3	NA
CSAQGHTTDTQYF	TRBV20-1	TRBJ2-3	NA
CSFRKGTAGGYTF	TRBV29-1	TRBJ1-2	NA
CSGGRSSYNGQFF	TRBV29-1	TRBJ2-1	NA
CASRGEGRAPYNEQFF	TRBV10-2	TRBJ2-1	TRBD2
CASSNPRAHYGYTF	TRBV5-1	TRBJ1-2	NA
CASSLGSRGNNEQFF	TRBV5-1	TRBJ2-1	NA
CAISASDPAGTEAFF	TRBV10-3	TRBJ1-1	NA
CASSLIEEAFF	TRBV7-2	TRBJ1-1	NA
CASTFKDRGNTEAFF	TRBV5-6	TRBJ1-1	TRBD1
CAISFDGGDTQYF	TRBV10-3	TRBJ2-3	NA
CASSLNPGWDEQYF	TRBV11-2	TRBJ2-7	NA
CASRISGRLAAHNEQFF	TRBV14	TRBJ2-1	TRBD2
CASRGTYAQFF	TRBV12-3/TRBV12-4	TRBJ2-1	NA
CASSRRRNEQYF	TRBV7-8	NA	NA
CSASRESGGSPLHF	TRBV20-1	TRBJ1-6	NA
CASSLKSGGKKLFF	TRBV12-3/TRBV12-4	TRBJ1-4	NA
CASSLAGTTTDTQYF	TRBV5-4	TRBJ2-3	TRBD2
CASSVSGVSSYEQYF	TRBV12-3/TRBV12-4	TRBJ2-7	TRBD2
CAISAGSRGETQYF	TRBV10-3	NA	NA